The 5 T cell receptor beta chains in this list originate from one sample, sequenced in a study of early stage breast cancer tumors. The repertoire was sequenced with immunoSEQ multiplex PCR; TCRdb's copy has only in-frame clones and lacks some. The sample records approximately 54,000 clones, about 77% being singletons. Sequenced: blood. The receptors stem from a person aged 40 to 50 with breast cancer.

This CDR3 is CAIRGPAAYEQYF. The DNA for the CDR3 is TGTGCCATCAGGGGACCAGCTGCCTACGAGCAGTACTTC. V and J are TRBV10-3 and TRBJ2-7; perhaps D is TRBD1 or TRBD2 (5 bases each). Between the trimmed V and J ends, which lost 6 bases and 2 bases, there was a span of 11 bases. CDR1 and CDR2 (germline): ENHRY, SYGVKD. The CDR3 runs 13 residues.

This clone has more than one count but fewer than ten. J is TRBJ2-7 and V is TRBV18; 12 bases are a match to TRBD2. Germline V CDR1 and CDR2: KGHSH, LQKENI. The CDR3 totals 16 residues. Unmatched junction bases numbered 7, after V lost 3 bases and J lost 4 bases. CDR3 in amino acids: CASSPSALAGGYEQYF. CDR3 sequence (DNA): TGTGCCAGCTCACCCTCCGCGCTAGCGGGGGGGTACGAGCAGTACTTC.

The rearrangement links TRBV13 to TRBJ1-1, with 7 bases lining up with TRBD1. The V gene end was trimmed by 1 base and the J gene end by 5 bases; junction bases not matched to a gene: 10. Per germline, CDR1 PRHDT and CDR2 FYEKMQ (reference sequence). The CDR3 runs to 16 residues. CDR3 in amino acids: CASSLDGRGRRTEAFF. CDR3 in DNA: TGTGCCAGCAGCTTAGATGGCAGGGGGAGAAGGACTGAAGCTTTCTTT.

The chain joins TRBV5-4 to TRBJ1-2; TRBD1 matches 8 bases. CDR1 is SGHNT, CDR2 YYREEE, per germline (reference sequence). This CDR3 is built from 17 residues. V trimming: 0 bases; J trimming: 8 bases; junction bases outside the gene matches: 15. CDR3 nucleotide sequence: TGTGCCAGCAGCTTGGAGTCACAGGGGGTCGGACTACCGGGCTACACCTTC. It is translated as CASSLESQGVGLPGYTF.

The CDR3 is CASAGQGAANTGELFF. The CDR3 DNA reads as TGTGCCAGCGCAGGACAGGGGGCGGCGAACACCGGGGAGCTGTTTTTT. The V gene is TRBV18, the J gene TRBJ2-2; 11 bases agree with TRBD1. Germline V gives CDR1 KGHSH, CDR2 LQKENI. J gave up 0 bases and V 8 bases, and 5 bases lay outside the gene matches. This CDR3 is built from 16 residues.